Below are 29 T cell receptor beta chains sequenced from a single sample in a study of shared clonotypes between healthy human individuals. Only in-frame clones appear in the TCRdb table, and some are missing; sequencing was by immunoSEQ multiplex PCR. The table includes 1.4 million to 1.5 million clones, 96% detected once. Sequenced input: naive CD4+ T cells sorted from blood. Subset meaning: CD45RA+ positively selected. The receptors come from a man between 25 and 39 years old in good health.

Of note for this clone: Other DNA sequences within the sample encode an identical CDR3. The rearrangement uses TRBV7-2 and TRBJ2-7; no reliable D call. The CDR3 totals 14 residues. V was clipped by 1 base and J by 3 bases, with 10 bases between them. The germline V gene has CDR1 SGHTA and CDR2 FQGNSA. Written as DNA, the CDR3 is TGTGCCAGCAGCTTAGGAGTTCGGCTCTACGAGCAGTACTTC. Translating gives CASSLGVRLYEQYF.

The chain links TRBV15 to TRBJ2-3, with TRBD1 identical over 7 bases. Germline V gene sequence: CDR1 LNHNV, CDR2 YYDKDF (reference sequence). This CDR3 contains 15 residues. V shed 1 base and J 4 bases; nucleotides not matched to a gene: 5. The CDR3 nucleotides read TGTGCCACCAGCAGAGCAGGGGGTAGCGCAGATACGCAGTATTTT. Protein product: CATSRAGGSADTQYF.

With respect to this clone: Other DNA sequences within the sample encode an identical CDR3. This chain links TRBV11-2 with TRBJ2-7; 11 bases fit TRBD2. The CDR3 runs to 15 residues. The V segment lost 5 bases and the J segment 0 bases; nucleotides outside the gene matches: 3. Germline V CDR1 and CDR2: SGHAT, FQNNGV. CDR3 nucleotides: TGTGCCAGCAGCCCAGGACTAGCGGGCTCCTACGAGCAGTACTTC. This gives the protein CASSPGLAGSYEQYF.

V usage is TRBV6-5 and J usage is TRBJ2-3; D uncertain. The CDR3 covers 16 residues. Per germline, CDR1 MNHEY and CDR2 SVGAGI. Trimming shortened V by 3 bases and J by 0 bases, and 13 bases separated the two germline ends. The CDR3 region is CASSYTPDPSTDTQYF. The DNA for the CDR3 is TGTGCCAGCAGTTATACCCCAGATCCCAGCACAGATACGCAGTATTTT.

The chain uses TRBV19 and TRBJ2-5; the D is unclear. Germline CDR1 and CDR2: LNHDA and SQIVND (reference sequence). Trimming cost V 3 bases and J 5 bases, with 13 bases left between them. The CDR3 is 14 residues long. The CDR3 spells CASSIVVGLETQYF. The CDR3, as DNA: TGTGCCAGTAGTATTGTGGTTGGGTTGGAGACCCAGTACTTC.

The chain employs TRBV5-1 and TRBJ1-2; tentatively, D is TRBD1 (5 bases). V lost 0 bases to trimming and J lost 2 bases, with 11 bases between them. The CDR3 is 15 amino acids. Germline V CDR1 and CDR2: SGHRS, YFSETQ. The CDR3 sequence: CASSLEWGWNYGYTF. For the CDR3, the DNA is TGCGCCAGCAGCTTGGAGTGGGGCTGGAACTATGGCTACACCTTC.

The chain links TRBV20-1 to TRBJ2-7, with D unclear. This CDR3 has 10 residues. Germline V gives CDR1 DFQATT, CDR2 SNEGSKA (reference sequence). Deletions cut 0 bases from V and 5 bases from J, with 2 bases between. The CDR3 reads CSAREDEQYF. The CDR3 DNA sequence: TGCAGTGCTAGAGAAGACGAGCAGTACTTC.

J is TRBJ1-3 and V is TRBV19; D remains ambiguous. Germline V gene data show CDR1 as LNHDA and CDR2 as SQIVND (reference sequence). The length of the CDR3 is 14 residues. V lost 4 bases to trimming and J lost 0 bases, with 7 bases between them. The CDR3, as DNA: TGTGCCAGTAGTAGCACCTTCTCTGGAAACACCATATATTTT. It yields the protein CASSSTFSGNTIYF. Variable domain in full (rest from reference TRBV19 and TRBJ1-3): DGGITQSPKYLFRKEGQNVTLSCEQNLNHDAMYWYRQDPGQGLRLIYYSQIVNDFQKGDIAEGYSVSREKKESFPLTVTSAQKNPTAFYLCASSSTFSGNTIYFGEGSWLTVV.

V gene TRBV20-1 combines with J gene TRBJ1-1; D is unclear. Germline values: CDR1 DFQATT, CDR2 SNEGSKA (reference sequence). The CDR3 spans 10 residues. V was clipped by 5 bases and J by 9 bases, with 10 bases between them. The CDR3 DNA reads TGCAGTGCTCCCTACGCCCAAGCTTTCTTT. This codes for CSAPYAQAFF.

The rearrangement links TRBV5-1 to TRBJ2-1; D may be TRBD1 or TRBD2 (5 bases each). V was shortened by 4 bases and J by 9 bases, with 23 bases between the two germline ends. The V gene's germline CDR1 is SGHRS and CDR2 YFSETQ. The CDR3 consists of 16 residues. DNA for the CDR3: TGCGCCAGCAGCCCACAACCATGGGGCCGAGGGATTGAGCAGTTCTTC. Its protein is CASSPQPWGRGIEQFF.

The chain couples TRBV6-1 to TRBJ2-7; unclear D gene. Germline V lookup: CDR1 MNHNS, CDR2 SASEGT. Trimming took off 1 base at V and 4 bases at J, with 8 bases between the two ends. This CDR3 has 13 residues. The CDR3 coding sequence is TGTGCCAGCAGTGAAGGGGTCAGGTACGAGCAGTACTTC. It yields the protein CASSEGVRYEQYF.

This chain links TRBV5-4 with TRBJ1-1; the D gene is possibly TRBD1 (5 bases). The CDR3 has 15 amino acids. V lost 1 base and J 0 bases, leaving 10 bases between the germline ends. The germline gives CDR1 SGHNT, CDR2 YYREEE (reference sequence). The CDR3 DNA reads TGTGCCAGCAGCTTGTGGGGGTACATGAACACTGAAGCTTTCTTT. Translating it yields CASSLWGYMNTEAFF.

This sequence joins TRBV19 and TRBJ2-1; D is ambiguous. The ends were cut back, 6 bases at V and 1 base at J, with 10 bases in the middle. The CDR3 covers 14 residues. Per germline, CDR1 LNHDA and CDR2 SQIVND (reference sequence). The chain's CDR3 is CASRQDPSYNEQFF. In nucleotides, the CDR3 is TGTGCCAGTAGGCAGGACCCGTCCTACAATGAGCAGTTCTTC.

V and J are TRBV6-9 and TRBJ1-5; D call uncertain. The CDR3 spans 13 residues. Germline lookup yields CDR1 MNHGY and CDR2 SVAAGI. V lost 6 bases and J 3 bases, leaving 9 bases between the germline ends. This CDR3 reads CASSAGPNQPQHF. Here the CDR3 DNA reads TGTGCCAGCAGCGCGGGTCCCAATCAGCCCCAGCATTTT.

A single count supports this clone. In nucleotides, the CDR3 is TGCGCCAGCAGCCTCCAACAGGGGGCGGGAGAGACCCAGTACTTC. This translates into CASSLQQGAGETQYF. The chain recombines TRBV5-1 with TRBJ2-5; TRBD1 matches 9 bases. The CDR3 spans 15 residues. Germline CDR1 SGHRS, CDR2 YFSETQ. V was pared by 4 bases and J by 4 bases, with 8 bases of the junction left unmatched. Full variable domain (missing parts from reference TRBV5-1 and TRBJ2-5): KAGVTQTPRYLIKTRGQQVTLSCSPISGHRSVSWYQQTPGQGLQFLFEYFSETQRNKGNFPGRFSGRQFSNSRSEMNVSTLELGDSALYLCASSLQQGAGETQYFGPGTRLLVL.

In this sample, this clone turned up a few times. This sequence joins TRBV2 and TRBJ1-5; D is unresolved. V lost 4 bases, J lost 11 bases, and 15 bases lay in between. The CDR3 spans 13 residues. The germline CDR1 and CDR2 sequences are SNHLY and FYNNEI. Here the CDR3 reads CASSGGGLRTQHF. The CDR3 DNA follows: TGTGCCAGCAGTGGAGGAGGTCTCCGAACCCAGCATTTT.

The rearrangement uses TRBV28 and TRBJ1-2; D not resolved. Germline CDR1 and CDR2: MDHEN and SYDVKM. V lost 2 bases and J lost 7, with 8 bases in between. The CDR3 covers 12 residues. As DNA, the CDR3 is TGTGCCAGCAGTTTAGCGATTCGTGGCTACACCTTC. Encoded protein: CASSLAIRGYTF.

The chain uses TRBV30 and TRBJ2-7, with a weak D call TRBD1 (6 bases). The germline gives CDR1 GTSNPN, CDR2 SVGIG (reference sequence). V was clipped by 0 bases and J by 0 bases, with 12 bases between them. The CDR3 consists of 15 residues. The CDR3 sequence is CAWSVSDRYSYEQYF. For the CDR3, the DNA is TGTGCCTGGAGTGTGTCCGACAGGTACTCCTACGAGCAGTACTTC.

The CDR3 DNA reads as TGTGCCAGCAGTGATCAGGGGCCGAGCTCCTACGAGCAGTACTTC. Translated: CASSDQGPSSYEQYF. The V and J genes are TRBV2 and TRBJ2-7; TRBD1 might be the D (6 bases). The CDR3 extends over 15 amino acids. Trimming stripped 3 bases from V and 0 bases from J, with 12 bases between. Germline V gene lookup returns CDR1 SNHLY and CDR2 FYNNEI.

The chain joins TRBV29-1 to TRBJ2-3; D is perhaps TRBD2 (6 bases). V was pared by 6 bases and J by 2 bases, with 9 bases between. Germline assignment: CDR1 SQVTM and CDR2 ANQGSEA. The CDR3 runs 12 residues. CDR3 in amino acids: CSVSSVTDTQYF. The CDR3 DNA follows: TGCAGCGTCTCTAGCGTCACAGATACGCAGTATTTT.

The gene calls are TRBV6-4 and TRBJ2-3, with D maybe TRBD2 (5 bases). Trimming took off 5 bases at V and 0 bases at J, with 9 bases between the two ends. Germline V CDR1 and CDR2: MRHNA, SNTAGT. The CDR3 consists of 14 residues. The DNA of the CDR3 is TGTGCCAGCAGTAGGACGGGAAGCACAGATACGCAGTATTTT. It yields the protein CASSRTGSTDTQYF.

The rearrangement joins TRBV6-1 to TRBJ2-5; D gene ambiguous. V dropped 6 bases and J dropped 1 base, with 12 bases sitting between them. From germline, CDR1 is MNHNS and CDR2 SASEGT. The CDR3 is made up of 14 amino acids. The CDR3 is CASRGFRRQETQYF. CDR3 DNA: TGTGCCAGCAGGGGGTTCAGACGCCAAGAGACCCAGTACTTC.

Note on this clone: The same CDR3 is also encoded by other DNA sequences in this sample. The rearrangement joins TRBV18 to TRBJ1-5; 9 bases fit TRBD1. J gave up 0 bases and V 3 bases, and 3 bases lay outside the gene matches. CDR1 and CDR2 from the germline V gene are KGHSH and LQKENI. This CDR3 contains 16 residues. The CDR3 spells CASSPGTGYSNQPQHF. CDR3 coding DNA: TGTGCCAGCTCACCCGGGACAGGGTATAGCAATCAGCCCCAGCATTTT.

The J gene is TRBJ1-2, the V gene TRBV11-2; D may be TRBD1 (6 bases). The CDR3 extends over 16 amino acids. Germline CDR1 is SGHAT and CDR2 is FQNNGV. V dropped 4 bases and J dropped 6 bases, with 21 bases sitting between them. CDR3 region: CASSSRVDPGEDGYTF. For the CDR3, the DNA is TGTGCCAGCAGCTCCCGGGTAGATCCAGGGGAGGATGGCTACACCTTC.

This clone appeared once. The rearrangement uses TRBV2 and TRBJ2-6; 9 nucleotides match TRBD2. Germline CDR1 SNHLY, CDR2 FYNNEI. V lost 5 bases and J lost 1; bases outside the gene matches: 6. This CDR3 contains 17 residues. The CDR3 sequence is CASSRGLAGSGANVLTF. The DNA of the CDR3 is TGTGCCAGCAGTCGCGGTCTAGCGGGATCTGGGGCCAACGTCCTGACTTTC. The entire variable domain, with the rest obtained from reference TRBV2 and TRBJ2-6, is as follows: EPEVTQTPSHQVTQMGQEVILRCVPISNHLYFYWYRQILGQKVEFLVSFYNNEISEKSEIFDDQFSVERPDGSNFTLKIRSTKLEDSAMYFCASSRGLAGSGANVLTFGAGSRLTVL.

This chain links TRBV9 with TRBJ1-5, with D possibly matching TRBD1 (5 bases). The CDR3 sequence is 15 residues long. The V end lost 7 bases, the J end lost 0 bases, and 14 bases lay between the germline ends. From germline, CDR1 is SGDLS and CDR2 YYNGEE. CDR3 in amino acids: CASGQGPYSNQPQHF. In nucleotides, the CDR3 is TGTGCCAGCGGGCAGGGACCTTATAGCAATCAGCCCCAGCATTTT.

The V gene is TRBV5-1, the J gene TRBJ1-2; possibly TRBD1 for D (6 bases). Germline values: CDR1 SGHRS, CDR2 YFSETQ. Between the trimmed V and J ends, which lost 4 bases and 0 bases, there was a span of 10 bases. The CDR3 is made up of 14 amino acids. CDR3 in amino acids: CASSQDSPNYGYTF. DNA for the CDR3: TGCGCCAGCAGCCAGGACAGCCCTAACTATGGCTACACCTTC. Looking up the rest from reference TRBV5-1 and TRBJ1-2 gives the full variable domain: KAGVTQTPRYLIKTRGQQVTLSCSPISGHRSVSWYQQTPGQGLQFLFEYFSETQRNKGNFPGRFSGRQFSNSRSEMNVSTLELGDSALYLCASSQDSPNYGYTFGSGTRLTVV.

V gene TRBV7-8 combines with J gene TRBJ2-3; 13 nucleotides match TRBD2. V shed 4 bases and J 0 bases; nucleotides not matched to a gene: 10. Germline V lookup: CDR1 SGHVS, CDR2 FQNEAQ. This CDR3 has 19 amino acids. The CDR3 here is CASSSPKETSGRSTDTQYF. DNA for the CDR3: TGTGCCAGCAGCTCCCCCAAGGAGACTAGCGGGAGGAGCACAGATACGCAGTATTTT. The variable domain in full, completed from reference TRBV7-8 and TRBJ2-3, reads GAGVSQSPRYKVAKRGQDVALRCDPISGHVSLFWYQQALGQGPEFLTYFQNEAQLDKSGLPSDRFFAERPEGSVSTLKIQRTQQEDSAVYLCASSSPKETSGRSTDTQYFGPGTRLTVL.

The chain links TRBV30 to TRBJ1-5; 10 nucleotides match TRBD1. The CDR3 covers 16 residues. Germline V gene lookup returns CDR1 GTSNPN and CDR2 SVGIG (reference sequence). V lost 3 bases, J lost 4 bases, and 9 bases stayed unmatched. CDR3 loop: CAWRTYGTGANQPQHF. The CDR3 DNA reads as TGTGCCTGGAGGACCTACGGGACAGGGGCGAATCAGCCCCAGCATTTT.